The 6 T cell receptor beta chains below were found in one sample sequenced in a study of shared clonotypes between healthy human individuals. The method was immunoSEQ multiplex PCR; TCRdb's version includes in-frame clones alone and lacks a portion of them. The repertoire holds roughly 330,000 clones, roughly 70% seen once, with 10% in the top ten. The source material was memory CD4+ T cells sorted from blood. Subset reported: CD45RA-negative fraction. These receptors came from a man aged 25-45 years in good health.

The rearrangement joins TRBV28 to TRBJ2-4; D possibly corresponds to TRBD1 (5 bases). This CDR3 is 15 amino acids long. In germline, CDR1 is MDHEN, CDR2 SYDVKM. V was clipped by 6 bases and J by 5 bases, with 17 bases between them. DNA of the CDR3: TGTGCCAGCAGCCTAAAGACAGATAGGCAAAACATTCAGTACTTC. Amino acid sequence: CASSLKTDRQNIQYF.

This sequence joins TRBV5-1 and TRBJ1-4; D might be TRBD1 (6 bases). Germline-derived CDR1 and CDR2 are SGHRS and YFSETQ. CDR3 size: 14 residues. The V end lost 4 bases, the J end lost 4 bases, and 11 bases lay between the germline ends. CDR3 sequence: CASSLQGNNEKLFF. CDR3 nucleotides: TGCGCCAGCAGCCTTCAGGGGAATAATGAAAAACTGTTTTTT. Full variable domain (remainder filled in from reference TRBV5-1 and TRBJ1-4): KAGVTQTPRYLIKTRGQQVTLSCSPISGHRSVSWYQQTPGQGLQFLFEYFSETQRNKGNFPGRFSGRQFSNSRSEMNVSTLELGDSALYLCASSLQGNNEKLFFGSGTQLSVL.

The rearrangement uses TRBV30 and TRBJ1-4, with TRBD1 matching 10 bases. Germline V gives CDR1 GTSNPN, CDR2 SVGIG (reference sequence). V shed 8 bases and J 10 bases; nucleotides not matched to a gene: 13. The CDR3 contains 14 residues. The CDR3 DNA is TGTGCCACAGAAACCGGGACAGGGGTAGGAAAACTGTTTTTT. Translated, it gives CATETGTGVGKLFF.

This chain connects TRBV25-1 to TRBJ2-7, with D possibly matching TRBD1 (6 bases). The CDR3 extends over 15 amino acids. The germline CDR1 and CDR2 sequences are MGHDK and SYGVNS. V lost 4 bases, J lost 3 bases, and 16 bases lay in between. CDR3 DNA: TGTGCCAGCAGTGGCCTAAGGGACAAGAGCTACGAGCAGTACTTC. Its protein is CASSGLRDKSYEQYF.

This chain uses TRBV6-6 with TRBJ2-1, with 9 bases lining up with TRBD1. Trimming took 5 bases from V and 12 from J; bases not matched to a gene: 5. The CDR3 contains 12 residues. CDR1 MNHNY and CDR2 SVGAGI come from the germline V gene (reference sequence). The CDR3 sequence: CASSETGGGQFF. CDR3 DNA: TGTGCCAGCAGTGAGACAGGGGGAGGGCAGTTCTTC.

CDR3 DNA: TGCAGCGTTGAGACTAGCGGGAACGAGCAGTACTTC. It specifies CSVETSGNEQYF. The chain is built from TRBV29-1 and TRBJ2-7, with TRBD2 matching over 11 bases. This CDR3 is 12 amino acids long. J lost 5 bases, V lost 3 bases, and 0 bases had no gene match. Germline CDR1 SQVTM, CDR2 ANQGSEA.